This T cell receptor beta chain originates from a study of vaccination and CD4 T cells after COVID-19. Across the whole study: Researchers treated control cultures with a CEFX pool, an HIV-1 Nef pool, or no peptide.

As for this clonotype: Antigen specificity is unknown.

CDR1 is DFQATT, CDR2 SNEGSKA, per germline (reference sequence). The CDR3 length is 13 residues. V shed 4 bases and J shed 5 bases, with 14 bases lying between them. Noted treatment: approximately 9-day PBMC culture with coronavirus spike peptide pools or control peptides (ViraFEST assay). Approximately 2 million PBMCs were grown per well alongside roughly 10 IU/ml IL-2 and 7.5 to 10 ug/ml peptide pools. CD4+ T cells that had been cultured provided DNA sequenced with the Oncomine TCR Beta short-read assay. Someone extracted genomic DNA from cultured CD4+ T cells. TCRdb itself ran the PCR reads through MiXCR, one entry per CDR3 protein. The data contain 6,000 to 6,500 distinct CDR3 sequences, approximately 80% of them singletons.

Sequencing was done on a sample of CD4+ T cells from blood, cultured in vitro. The receptor was isolated from a human donor who had recovered from COVID-19. The chain has TRBV20-1 and TRBJ1-1; no firm D call. The CDR3 DNA is TGCAGTGCTAAAGGATGGGAAGGGACTGAAGCTTTCTTT. Amino acid sequence: CSAKGWEGTEAFF.